One sample yielded the 25 T cell receptor beta chains listed below, sequenced in a study of identical twins. TCRdb redid the calling of the 5' RACE reads with MiXCR, one entry per CDR3 protein. The table lists about 450,000 distinct CDR3 sequences, around 20% of them singletons. Sequencing was performed on naive T cells sorted from blood. The receptors derive from a man aged 50 to 59 in good health.

This clonotype was recorded at least ten times. The rearrangement joins TRBV11-1 to TRBJ2-1, with 7 nucleotides matching TRBD1. The CDR3 has 13 residues. Germline CDR1 SGHAT, CDR2 FQDESV (reference sequence). V lost 7 bases and J lost 4; bases outside the gene matches: 4. The CDR3 here is CASNRGGYNEQFF. DNA for the CDR3: TGTGCCAGCAACAGGGGCGGTTACAATGAGCAGTTCTTC. The full variable domain, completed using reference TRBV11-1 and TRBJ2-1, is EAEVAQSPRYKITEKSQAVAFWCDPISGHATLYWYRQILGQGPELLVQFQDESVVDDSQLPKDRFSAERLKGVDSTLKIQPAELGDSAMYLCASNRGGYNEQFFGPGTRLTVL.

Ten or more counts support this clonotype. V gene TRBV27 combines with J gene TRBJ2-7; possible D gene TRBD1, 6 bases. The CDR3 consists of 13 residues. CDR1 MNHEY and CDR2 SMNVEV come from the germline V gene (reference sequence). V lost 5 bases and J lost 6, with 14 bases in between. The CDR3 loop is CASSLMIGGEQYF. The DNA for the CDR3 is TGTGCCAGCAGTCTAATGATAGGGGGCGAGCAGTACTTC.

A few counts support this clonotype. The rearrangement uses TRBV12-3 or TRBV12-4 and TRBJ1-1; maybe TRBD1 (5 bases). CDR3 length equals 16 residues. V shed 5 bases and J shed 0 bases, with 16 bases lying between them. CDR3 loop: CASSIHWTLMNTEAFF. In DNA, the CDR3 is TGTGCCAGCAGTATACACTGGACATTAATGAACACTGAAGCTTTCTTT.

V usage is TRBV5-6 and J usage is TRBJ1-1; D not resolved. Trimming cost V 4 bases and J 3 bases, with 16 bases left between them. Germline CDR1 is SGHDT and CDR2 is YYEEEE. The CDR3 contains 15 residues. Here the CDR3 DNA reads TGTGCCAGCAGCGCACCCAGAGGGATCGACACTGAAGCTTTCTTT. Protein product: CASSAPRGIDTEAFF.

The chain recombines TRBV27 with TRBJ2-1, with 10 positions matching TRBD2. The CDR3 loop spans 15 amino acids. Germline V gene sequence: CDR1 MNHEY, CDR2 SMNVEV (reference sequence). Trimming at V came to 5 bases and at J to 5 bases, leaving 6 bases not matched to a gene. As DNA, the CDR3 is TGTGCCAGCAGTGTAGGGACTAGCGCAAACAATGAGCAGTTCTTC. It encodes CASSVGTSANNEQFF.

This clonotype was found many times. The CDR3 loop is CATGTVNSPLHF. The CDR3 nucleotides are TGTGCCACGGGGACAGTTAATTCACCCCTCCACTTT. The chain is built from TRBV10-3 and TRBJ1-6; 7 bases are shared with TRBD1. Germline-derived CDR1 and CDR2 are ENHRY and SYGVKD. Trimming at V came to 10 bases and at J to 6 bases, leaving 3 bases not matched to a gene. The CDR3 is 12 residues long.

The chain couples TRBV29-1 to TRBJ2-5, with TRBD1 as a possible D gene (6 bases). Germline V gene data show CDR1 as SQVTM and CDR2 as ANQGSEA. The CDR3 sequence is 12 residues long. The CDR3 DNA follows: TGCACCCTGGACAGTGCACAAGAGACCCAGTACTTC. The encoded protein is CTLDSAQETQYF. Complete variable domain (other parts from reference TRBV29-1 and TRBJ2-5): SAVISQKPSRDICQRGTSLTIQCQVDSQVTMMFWYRQQPGQSLTLIATANQGSEATYESGFVIDKFPISRPNLTFSTLTVSNMSPEDSSIYLCTLDSAQETQYFGPGTRLLVL.

This clonotype was seen many times. This chain connects TRBV4-2 to TRBJ2-7; the D is unclear. Germline V gene lookup returns CDR1 LGHNA and CDR2 YNFKEQ. CDR3 length equals 17 residues. Trimming cost V 0 bases and J 4 bases, with 19 bases left between them. The chain's CDR3 is CASSQDLALTPKYEQYF. The CDR3 DNA follows: TGTGCCAGCAGCCAAGATCTCGCCCTGACTCCGAAATACGAGCAGTACTTC.

CDR3 loop: CASSYDRDTTKNIQYF. The CDR3 DNA sequence: TGTGCCAGCAGTTACGATCGGGACACCACTAAAAACATTCAGTACTTC. The chain joins TRBV6-2 or TRBV6-3 to TRBJ2-4; D might be TRBD1 (6 bases). Germline V lookup: CDR1 MNHEY, CDR2 SVGEGT. CDR3 length equals 16 residues. The V and J ends lost 2 bases and 4 bases respectively, with 15 bases between them.

The chain combines TRBV20-1 with TRBJ1-4; TRBD1 matches at 7 bases. Germline trimming cut 3 bases from V and 4 bases from J; bases unmatched to any gene: 5. CDR1 is DFQATT and CDR2 is SNEGSKA in the germline V gene (reference sequence). CDR3 length: 14 amino acids. The CDR3 is CSASRTGVNEKLFF. The CDR3 DNA reads as TGCAGTGCTAGCCGGACAGGCGTTAATGAAAAACTGTTTTTT.

Only a few counts were recorded for this clonotype. This sequence joins TRBV5-6 and TRBJ2-7, with D uncertain. The V and J ends lost 0 bases and 3 bases respectively, with 10 bases between them. CDR1 and CDR2 (germline): SGHDT, YYEEEE. This CDR3 has 14 amino acids. CDR3 in amino acids: CASSLGHGYYEQYF. CDR3 DNA: TGTGCCAGCAGCTTGGGGCACGGTTACTACGAGCAGTACTTC.

The chain has TRBV12-3 or TRBV12-4 and TRBJ2-1; D is perhaps TRBD2 (6 bases). The CDR3 is 15 amino acids. Trimming took 6 bases from V and 0 from J, leaving 12 bases between them. The CDR3 nucleotides read TGTGCCAGCAGCGAGGTGCGGGGCTCCTACAATGAGCAGTTCTTC. Translation: CASSEVRGSYNEQFF.

This clonotype was found many times. This chain joins TRBV13 and TRBJ2-5; no clear D gene. Trimming removed 2 bases from V and 5 bases from J, with 12 bases in between. Germline CDR1 is PRHDT and CDR2 is FYEKMQ (reference sequence). The CDR3 is 14 amino acids. The CDR3 DNA is TGTGCCAGCAGCTTACAGTCGTTTGGTGAGACCCAGTACTTC. Translating it yields CASSLQSFGETQYF.

V gene TRBV6-2 or TRBV6-3 combines with J gene TRBJ2-5; 11 nucleotides align to TRBD1. The CDR3 contains 14 residues. CDR1 is MNHEY, CDR2 SVGEGT, per germline. V shed 6 bases, J shed 5 bases, and the junction held 5 bases outside the gene matches. The CDR3 DNA reads TGTGCCAGCAGGGGGACAGGGGGTGTCGAGACCCAGTACTTC. Protein sequence: CASRGTGGVETQYF.

Only a few counts were recorded for this clonotype. The V gene is TRBV4-3, the J gene TRBJ1-2; D remains ambiguous. Trimming removed 0 bases from V and 0 bases from J, with 5 bases in between. This CDR3 comprises 14 residues. Germline CDR1 reads LGHNA; CDR2 reads YSLEER. The CDR3 loop reads CASSQETANYGYTF. CDR3 sequence (DNA): TGCGCCAGCAGCCAAGAAACAGCTAACTATGGCTACACCTTC.

This clonotype has a handful of counts. The J gene is TRBJ2-4, the V gene TRBV24-1, with D uncertain. Per the germline V gene, CDR1 is KGHDR and CDR2 is SFDVKD. V lost 5 bases and J 7 bases, leaving 8 bases between the germline ends. This CDR3 is built from 12 residues. The CDR3 here is CATSGEDNIQYF. The DNA for the CDR3 is TGTGCCACCAGTGGGGAAGACAACATTCAGTACTTC.

This clonotype was seen repeatedly, ten times or more. V gene TRBV29-1 combines with J gene TRBJ2-3; D possibly corresponds to TRBD2 (5 bases). This CDR3 region has 13 residues. The V end was cut by 2 bases, the J end by 0 bases, with 6 bases between. Looked up from germline, CDR1 is SQVTM and CDR2 is ANQGSEA. The CDR3: CSVERGSTDTQYF. Written as DNA, the CDR3 is TGCAGCGTTGAACGGGGAAGCACAGATACGCAGTATTTT.

The chain recombines TRBV28 with TRBJ2-3, with 14 positions matching TRBD2. Germline loops: CDR1 MDHEN, CDR2 SYDVKM. CDR3 length equals 18 residues. Trimming removed 2 bases from V and 0 bases from J; junction bases left unmatched: 4. The CDR3, as DNA: TGTGCCAGCAGTTTACTAGGACTAGCGGGAGGAAGCACAGATACGCAGTATTTT. It specifies CASSLLGLAGGSTDTQYF.

The V gene is TRBV5-8, the J gene TRBJ2-1; D gene unclear. The CDR3 contains 15 residues. V shed 4 bases and J shed 0 bases, with 11 bases lying between them. The germline V gene encodes CDR1 SGHTS and CDR2 YDEGEE. The DNA of the CDR3 is TGTGCCAGCAGCCTTTTGCCGAGCTCCTACAATGAGCAGTTCTTC. This codes for CASSLLPSSYNEQFF.

This clonotype was observed at least ten times. This chain's CDR3 is CASLPGQSYEQYF. For the CDR3, the DNA is TGTGCCAGCCTACCGGGACAGTCCTACGAGCAGTACTTC. The chain combines TRBV28 with TRBJ2-7; the match to TRBD1 covers 7 bases. This CDR3 region has 13 residues. Germline values: CDR1 MDHEN, CDR2 SYDVKM. Trimming took 8 bases from V and 1 from J; bases not matched to a gene: 5.

The chain joins TRBV7-6 to TRBJ2-2; 13 bases are shared with TRBD2. The CDR3 loop spans 17 amino acids. Germline trimming cut 7 bases from V and 5 bases from J; bases unmatched to any gene: 10. Germline-derived CDR1 and CDR2 are SGHVS and FNYEAQ. CDR3 amino acids: CASTDGLAGARTGELFF. The CDR3 DNA sequence: TGTGCCAGCACCGACGGACTAGCGGGAGCCCGAACCGGGGAGCTGTTTTTT. The variable domain in full, completed from reference TRBV7-6 and TRBJ2-2, reads GAGVSQSPRYKVTKRGQDVALRCDPISGHVSLYWYRQALGQGPEFLTYFNYEAQQDKSGLPNDRFSAERPEGSISTLTIQRTEQRDSAMYRCASTDGLAGARTGELFFGEGSRLTVL.

The chain has TRBV19 and TRBJ2-7, with a tentative D call TRBD2 (5 bases). Trimming pared 4 bases from V and 5 bases from J, leaving 15 bases between. This CDR3 is 14 amino acids long. Germline V gene sequence: CDR1 LNHDA, CDR2 SQIVND (reference sequence). CDR3 loop: CASSTLDWRDEQYF. The CDR3 coding sequence is TGTGCCAGTAGTACCCTGGACTGGAGAGACGAGCAGTACTTC.

At least ten counts were recorded for this clonotype. CDR3 in DNA: TGTGCCAGTAGCGTAGCGGTCTACAATGAGCAGTTCTTC. Translated, it gives CASSVAVYNEQFF. The chain recombines TRBV19 with TRBJ2-1; the D gene is possibly TRBD2 (6 bases). Trimming pared 6 bases from V and 3 bases from J, leaving 9 bases between. Germline V gives CDR1 LNHDA, CDR2 SQIVND (reference sequence). CDR3 length: 13 residues.

This clonotype occurred many times. V gene TRBV27 combines with J gene TRBJ2-2; 8 bases map to TRBD2. Germline CDR1 is MNHEY and CDR2 is SMNVEV (reference sequence). The CDR3 consists of 14 residues. V shed 6 bases, J shed 7 bases, and the junction held 7 bases outside the gene matches. The CDR3 region is CASSPGLDIGELFF. The DNA for the CDR3 is TGTGCCAGCAGCCCGGGACTAGATATCGGGGAGCTGTTTTTT.

In this sample, this clonotype turned up many times. The rearrangement joins TRBV20-1 to TRBJ1-2, with unresolved D. Germline V lookup: CDR1 DFQATT, CDR2 SNEGSKA (reference sequence). The CDR3 runs 13 residues. The V end lost 7 bases, the J end lost 0 bases, and 12 bases lay between the germline ends. This CDR3 is CSGYSVANYGYTF. In DNA form, the CDR3 reads TGCAGTGGTTACAGCGTAGCTAACTATGGCTACACCTTC.